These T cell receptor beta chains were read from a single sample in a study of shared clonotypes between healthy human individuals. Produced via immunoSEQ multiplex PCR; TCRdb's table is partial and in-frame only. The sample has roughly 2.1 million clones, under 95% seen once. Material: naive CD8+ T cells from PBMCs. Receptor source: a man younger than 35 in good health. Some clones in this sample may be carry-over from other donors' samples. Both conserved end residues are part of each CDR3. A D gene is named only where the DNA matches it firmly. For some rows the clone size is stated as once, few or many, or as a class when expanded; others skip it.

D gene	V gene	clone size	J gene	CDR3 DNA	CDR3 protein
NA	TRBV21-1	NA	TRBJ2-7	TGTGCCAGTAGTCATCCAAGACGGAGCTCCTACGAGCAGTACTTC	CASSHPRRSSYEQYF
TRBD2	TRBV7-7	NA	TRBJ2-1	TGTGCCAGCAGTCCAGGACTAGCGGGAGGGCCTTACAATGAGCAGTTCTTC	CASSPGLAGGPYNEQFF
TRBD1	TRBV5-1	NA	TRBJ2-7	TGCGCCAGCAGCTTGGGACAGGGCCCCCACGAGCAGTACTTC	CASSLGQGPHEQYF
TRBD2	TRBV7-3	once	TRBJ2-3	TGTGCCAGCAGCCCGACTAGCGGGAGCACAGATACGCAGTATTTT	CASSPTSGSTDTQYF
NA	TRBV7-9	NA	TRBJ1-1	TGTGCCAGCAGCCCGGGGGCGGACACTGAAGCTTTCTTT	CASSPGADTEAFF
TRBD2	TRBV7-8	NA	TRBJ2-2	TGTGCCAGCAGCCCTAAGCTAGCGGGAGGGCCGGACGGGGAGCTGTTTTTT	CASSPKLAGGPDGELFF
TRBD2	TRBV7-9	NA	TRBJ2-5	TGTGCCAGCACCTCTTCGCGGCTAGCGGGAGTTGAGACCCAGTACTTC	CASTSSRLAGVETQYF
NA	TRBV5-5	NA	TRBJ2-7	TGTGCCAGCAGCTTGTGGAGGGGCGAGCAGTACTTC	CASSLWRGEQYF
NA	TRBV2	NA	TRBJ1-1	TGTGCCAGCAGTGACCTACCCAGGACAGATGAAGCTTTCTTT	CASSDLPRTDEAFF
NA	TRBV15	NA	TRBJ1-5	TGTGCCACCAGCCTAAGCGGTAGCAATCAGCCCCAGCATTTT	CATSLSGSNQPQHF
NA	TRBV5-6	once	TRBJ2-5	TGTGCCAGCAGCTTGGAATTCGGGTCGGCCCCAGGGGAGACCCAGTACTTC	CASSLEFGSAPGETQYF
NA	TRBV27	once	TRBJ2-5	TGTGCCAGCCACGCGAGCGGAGGTGGGTTACCCCAGTACTTC	CASHASGGGLPQYF